The 26 T cell receptor beta chains below come from one sample, sequenced in a study of neurological immune-mediated disorders. TCRdb passed the 5' RACE reads through MiXCR, listing each CDR3 protein once. This repertoire shows over 60,000 distinct CDR3 sequences, roughly 4.8% found once; its top ten account for about 2.2%. The sample was PBMCs. These receptors were collected from an older woman with multiple sclerosis.

This clonotype has a count of ten or more. The rearrangement uses TRBV5-1 and TRBJ2-1; D unresolved. V lost 0 bases and J 4 bases, leaving 14 bases between the germline ends. Germline V gene data show CDR1 as SGHRS and CDR2 as YFSETQ. CDR3 size: 16 residues. Here the CDR3 reads CASSLGRVPGYNEQFF. In DNA form, the CDR3 reads TGCGCCAGCAGCTTGGGTCGGGTCCCTGGGTACAATGAGCAGTTCTTC.

The sample holds many counts of this clonotype. This chain joins TRBV20-1 and TRBJ2-5, with D perhaps TRBD2 (5 bases). Germline V lookup: CDR1 DFQATT, CDR2 SNEGSKA (reference sequence). The V end was cut by 6 bases, the J end by 3 bases, with 17 bases between. The CDR3 is 14 residues long. CDR3 region: CSAAPLERKETQYF. The CDR3 bases are TGCAGTGCCGCGCCTTTGGAGCGGAAAGAGACCCAGTACTTC.

There are many counts of this clonotype. J is TRBJ2-7 and V is TRBV5-1; 7 positions agree with TRBD1. The trim removed 3 bases at V and 2 bases at J, leaving 11 bases unmatched. The CDR3 extends over 16 amino acids. The germline V gene encodes CDR1 SGHRS and CDR2 YFSETQ. The CDR3 protein is CASSWSLDRDPYEQYF. In DNA, the CDR3 is TGCGCCAGCAGCTGGTCCCTCGACAGGGACCCCTACGAGCAGTACTTC.

This clonotype has at least ten counts. V is TRBV7-2 and J is TRBJ1-1, with D possibly matching TRBD1 (5 bases). The CDR3 extends over 15 amino acids. Germline CDR1 and CDR2: SGHTA and FQGNSA. Trimming pared 8 bases from V and 0 bases from J, leaving 16 bases between. CDR3 amino acids: CASRVGHRMNTEAFF. The CDR3 region has the DNA TGTGCCAGCCGCGTAGGTCACAGGATGAACACTGAAGCTTTCTTT.

This clonotype was recorded at least ten times. The rearrangement uses TRBV7-2 and TRBJ2-5; 7 positions match TRBD1. The J segment lost 7 bases and the V segment lost 5 bases, leaving 7 bases of the junction unmatched. Germline V CDR1 and CDR2: SGHTA, FQGNSA. The length of the CDR3 is 13 residues. Here the CDR3 reads CASSHPGQPTQYF. The CDR3 bases are TGTGCCAGCAGCCATCCGGGACAGCCGACCCAGTACTTC.

This clonotype has at least ten counts. V and J are TRBV20-1 and TRBJ2-2; either TRBD1 or TRBD2 may supply D (5 bases each). The length of the CDR3 is 15 residues. V lost 1 base, J lost 5 bases, and 14 bases lay in between. CDR1 is DFQATT and CDR2 is SNEGSKA in the germline V gene (reference sequence). As DNA, the CDR3 is TGCAGTGCTAGAGTTGGGGGAGTTGGTACCGGGGAGCTGTTTTTT. Translated, it gives CSARVGGVGTGELFF.

The rearrangement joins TRBV6-6 to TRBJ2-2, with 7 bases lining up with TRBD2. In germline, CDR1 is MNHNY, CDR2 SVGAGI (reference sequence). The ends lost 6 bases at V and 4 bases at J; junction bases unmatched: 8. The CDR3 runs 15 residues. The CDR3 nucleotides read TGTGCCAGCAGGGTGTCTAGCGGCACCACCGGGGAGCTGTTTTTT. It codes for CASRVSSGTTGELFF.

This clonotype came up many times. This chain joins TRBV13 and TRBJ1-4, with no clear D. There are 14 residues in the CDR3. Trimming took 2 bases from V and 0 from J, leaving 4 bases between them. Germline CDR1 and CDR2: PRHDT and FYEKMQ (reference sequence). The CDR3 DNA reads as TGTGCCAGCAGCTTACGTGCAACTAATGAAAAACTGTTTTTT. Amino acid sequence: CASSLRATNEKLFF.

This clonotype was recorded many times. V and J are TRBV28 and TRBJ1-6, with 9 bases fitting TRBD1. V dropped 6 bases and J dropped 3; count of bases not matched to a gene: 3. Germline CDR1 and CDR2: MDHEN and SYDVKM. CDR3 length: 15 amino acids. This chain's CDR3 is CASSQTGGYNSPLHF. CDR3 bases: TGTGCCAGCAGCCAGACAGGGGGCTATAATTCACCCCTCCACTTT.

This clonotype was recorded many times. V gene TRBV5-5 combines with J gene TRBJ2-7; 8 bases map to TRBD1. The CDR3 totals 15 residues. Per the germline V gene, CDR1 is SGHKS and CDR2 is YYEKEE (reference sequence). Trimming removed 1 base from V and 5 bases from J; junction bases left unmatched: 8. In nucleotides, the CDR3 is TGTGCCAGCAGCTTGACAGACAGGGGTATTCACGAGCAGTACTTC. It codes for CASSLTDRGIHEQYF.

This clonotype was observed at least ten times. The chain has TRBV5-1 and TRBJ1-4; TRBD1 aligns across 7 bases. Germline assignment: CDR1 SGHRS and CDR2 YFSETQ. With 5 bases clipped from V and 5 bases from J, the junction kept 12 bases outside the gene matches. The CDR3 is 16 amino acids. DNA of the CDR3: TGCGCCAGCAGAGAGACTTTAACGGGACAGAATGAAAAACTGTTTTTT. It specifies CASRETLTGQNEKLFF.

This clonotype was counted at least ten times. The chain uses TRBV6-5 and TRBJ2-1, with D perhaps given as TRBD1 or TRBD2 (6 bases each). Germline V gene data show CDR1 as MNHEY and CDR2 as SVGAGI. Trimming stripped 4 bases from V and 4 bases from J, with 14 bases between. The CDR3 consists of 15 residues. CDR3 bases: TGTGCCAGCAGTTCCGAGGGGGGAACTTACAATGAGCAGTTCTTC. Encoded protein: CASSSEGGTYNEQFF.

Many counts were recorded for this clonotype. This rearrangement joins TRBV20-1 to TRBJ2-1; 7 bases align to TRBD2. The CDR3 covers 14 residues. V shed 5 bases and J 9 bases; nucleotides not matched to a gene: 13. Germline V gives CDR1 DFQATT, CDR2 SNEGSKA (reference sequence). CDR3 DNA sequence: TGCAGTGCTGAAGGTACGGGAGGTAGGAGTGAGCAGTTCTTC. This gives the protein CSAEGTGGRSEQFF.

With regard to this clonotype: A much larger clone lies one base from this, so it may be a read error. This chain uses TRBV4-1 with TRBJ2-1; 10 nucleotides align to TRBD1. CDR3 length: 15 residues. The germline V gene encodes CDR1 MGHRA and CDR2 YSYEKL. The CDR3 spells CASSSRDRGVNELFF. The DNA for the CDR3 is TGCGCCAGCAGCTCCCGGGACAGGGGAGTCAATGAGCTGTTCTTC.

This clonotype was seen ten or more times. The chain carries TRBV30 and TRBJ1-1; 8 bases agree with TRBD1. This CDR3 spans 14 amino acids. The germline V gene encodes CDR1 GTSNPN and CDR2 SVGIG (reference sequence). V lost 1 base and J lost 7; bases outside the gene matches: 8. CDR3 in amino acids: CAWSEGQVLGEAFF. CDR3 coding DNA: TGTGCCTGGAGTGAGGGACAGGTGTTAGGTGAAGCTTTCTTT.

This clonotype was recorded many times. This chain uses TRBV2 with TRBJ2-3; possibly TRBD2 for D (5 bases). Germline V gene data show CDR1 as SNHLY and CDR2 as FYNNEI. V dropped 6 bases and J dropped 8 bases, with 12 bases sitting between them. This CDR3 contains 12 residues. The CDR3 reads CASSVDYGTQYF. The CDR3 region has the DNA TGTGCCAGCAGCGTAGACTATGGTACGCAGTATTTT.

This clonotype has ten or more counts. The rearrangement uses TRBV7-3 and TRBJ2-5; D may be TRBD2 (6 bases). V dropped 2 bases and J dropped 5 bases, with 15 bases sitting between them. The CDR3 length is 15 residues. CDR1 and CDR2 from the germline V gene are SGHTA and FQGTGA. CDR3: CASSLLGGGRETQYF. The CDR3 nucleotides read TGTGCCAGCAGCTTACTAGGTGGAGGGAGGGAGACCCAGTACTTC.

Ten or more counts support this clonotype. The chain couples TRBV4-1 to TRBJ2-5, with D unclear. This CDR3 spans 14 amino acids. V lost 0 bases and J lost 2, with 7 bases in between. CDR1 is MGHRA and CDR2 is YSYEKL in the germline V gene. The CDR3 nucleotides read TGCGCCAGCAGCCAAGAAGGCTCTCAAGAGACCCAGTACTTC. It specifies CASSQEGSQETQYF.

This clonotype came up many times. The chain carries TRBV6-7 and TRBJ1-1; D remains unclear. TRBV6-7 is noted as an ORF with a role that remains uncertain. The CDR3 has 15 residues. V gave up 5 bases and J gave up 4 bases, with 17 bases separating them. CDR3 sequence (DNA): TGTGCCAGCAGTCCACTCAGCGGGCCGGGCACTGAAGCTTTCTTT. The encoded protein is CASSPLSGPGTEAFF.

Here the CDR3 DNA reads TGTGCCAGCAGTCGGACAGGTTCCTACAATGAGCAGTTCTTC. It yields the protein CASSRTGSYNEQFF. This chain connects TRBV25-1 to TRBJ2-1; 7 bases line up with TRBD1. The CDR3 contains 14 residues. Trimming took 5 bases from V and 1 from J; bases not matched to a gene: 2. Germline CDR1 is MGHDK and CDR2 is SYGVNS.

This clonotype was detected ten times or more. This chain joins TRBV27 and TRBJ2-3; D ambiguous. The CDR3 extends over 14 amino acids. Per the germline V gene, CDR1 is MNHEY and CDR2 is SMNVEV (reference sequence). Trimming removed 2 bases at V and 1 base at J, with 7 bases between. CDR3 residues: CASSLVAGTDTQYF. The CDR3 region has the DNA TGTGCCAGCAGTTTAGTGGCAGGCACAGATACGCAGTATTTT.

This clonotype was recorded at least ten times. This chain connects TRBV5-1 to TRBJ2-3; D might be TRBD1 (6 bases). CDR1 and CDR2 from the germline V gene are SGHRS and YFSETQ. The CDR3 is 14 amino acids. V was trimmed by 1 base and J by 1 base, leaving 7 bases between them. The CDR3 nucleotides read TGCGCCAGCAGCTTGTGGACAGGCACAGATACGCAGTATTTT. Amino acid sequence: CASSLWTGTDTQYF.

V usage is TRBV18 and J usage is TRBJ2-6; possible D gene TRBD1, 5 bases. Germline V gives CDR1 KGHSH, CDR2 LQKENI. V was cut by 6 bases and J by 1 base, with 16 bases left in between. This CDR3 comprises 17 residues. DNA of the CDR3: TGTGCCAGCTCTCCGCGCCAGGGCGATTCTGGGGCCAACGTCCTGACTTTC. This sequence encodes CASSPRQGDSGANVLTF.

This clonotype was seen a handful of times. This rearrangement joins TRBV20-1 to TRBJ2-1, with 14 positions matching TRBD2. CDR3 length: 16 amino acids. V lost 4 bases, J lost 0 bases, and 2 bases stayed unmatched. Per germline, CDR1 DFQATT and CDR2 SNEGSKA (reference sequence). DNA for the CDR3: TGCAGTGCTACGGGGACTAGCGGGAGCTCCTACAATGAGCAGTTCTTC. This codes for CSATGTSGSSYNEQFF.

This clonotype was seen more than once but under ten times. The J gene is TRBJ2-7, the V gene TRBV12-3 or TRBV12-4, with D maybe TRBD2 (6 bases). The V end was cut by 3 bases, the J end by 5 bases, with 23 bases between. CDR3 size: 17 residues. The CDR3, as DNA: TGTGCCAGCAGTTTTTGGCTATCTGGAGGGTTGGGCGACGAGCAGTACTTC. It specifies CASSFWLSGGLGDEQYF.

This clonotype came up many times. CDR3 residues: CASSELVAGKTQYF. CDR3 sequence (DNA): TGTGCCAGCAGTGAATTAGTGGCAGGGAAGACCCAGTACTTC. V usage is TRBV2 and J usage is TRBJ2-5; TRBD1 might be the D (5 bases). The CDR3 is 14 residues long. The germline gives CDR1 SNHLY, CDR2 FYNNEI. V was shortened by 2 bases and J by 6 bases, with 13 bases between the two germline ends.